This TCR beta chain appears in the sequencing data of a study of OX40 agonist ivuxolimab in advanced cancers. Data came from immunoSEQ multiplex PCR; TCRdb stores just in-frame clones and leaves some out. The sample has 75,000 to 95,000 clones; around 90% are singletons. Germline CDR1 reads SGHRS; CDR2 reads YFSETQ. CDR3 length: 15 amino acids. V was cut by 4 bases and J by 4 bases, with 17 bases left in between. The chain recombines TRBV5-1 with TRBJ1-2; D call uncertain. The TCR comes from an adult with an advanced solid tumor such as melanoma, head and neck, liver or kidney cancer. Sequenced material: CD4+ or CD8+ T cells sorted from blood, taken in a trial of the OX40 agonist ivuxolimab. The CDR3 DNA reads as TGCGCCAGCAGCAGGGTGCCGGGCGAGAGCTATGGCTACACCTTC. This codes for CASSRVPGESYGYTF.